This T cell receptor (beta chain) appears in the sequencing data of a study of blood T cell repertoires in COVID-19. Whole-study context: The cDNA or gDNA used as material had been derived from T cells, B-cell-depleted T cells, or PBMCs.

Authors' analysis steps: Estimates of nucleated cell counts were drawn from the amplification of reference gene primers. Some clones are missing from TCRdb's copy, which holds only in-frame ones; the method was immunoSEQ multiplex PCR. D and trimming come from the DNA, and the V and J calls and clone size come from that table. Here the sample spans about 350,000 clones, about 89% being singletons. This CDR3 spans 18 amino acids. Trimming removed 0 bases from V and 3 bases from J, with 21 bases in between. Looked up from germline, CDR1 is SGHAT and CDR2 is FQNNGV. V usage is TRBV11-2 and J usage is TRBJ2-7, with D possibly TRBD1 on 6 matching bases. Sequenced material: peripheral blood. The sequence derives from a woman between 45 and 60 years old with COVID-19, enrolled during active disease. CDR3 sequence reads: CASSLDQPPGTPFYEQYF. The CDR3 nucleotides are TGTGCCAGCAGCTTAGATCAACCCCCCGGGACACCCTTCTACGAGCAGTACTTC.